In this sample, the clone carrying this T cell receptor beta chain turned up once. V lost 5 bases, J lost 1 base, and 11 bases stayed unmatched. CDR1 MNHNY and CDR2 SVGAGI come from the germline V gene (reference sequence). The CDR3 consists of 19 residues. This record belongs to a study of blood T cell repertoires in COVID-19. Study summary: T cells, B-cell-depleted T cells, or PBMCs supplied cDNA or gDNA.

Produced via immunoSEQ multiplex PCR; TCRdb's table is partial and in-frame only. Of over 150,000 clones detected, 70% to 85% appear once; the ten largest clones hold approximately 13%. The clonotype originates from a human donor in a cohort sampled during active COVID-19. This chain uses TRBV6-6 with TRBJ2-2; 12 bases align to TRBD2. Sequenced material: peripheral blood. The CDR3 loop is CASSPPLRLAGENTGELFF. The CDR3 DNA is TGTGCCAGCAGTCCTCCCCTCCGACTAGCGGGAGAGAACACCGGGGAGCTGTTTTTT.